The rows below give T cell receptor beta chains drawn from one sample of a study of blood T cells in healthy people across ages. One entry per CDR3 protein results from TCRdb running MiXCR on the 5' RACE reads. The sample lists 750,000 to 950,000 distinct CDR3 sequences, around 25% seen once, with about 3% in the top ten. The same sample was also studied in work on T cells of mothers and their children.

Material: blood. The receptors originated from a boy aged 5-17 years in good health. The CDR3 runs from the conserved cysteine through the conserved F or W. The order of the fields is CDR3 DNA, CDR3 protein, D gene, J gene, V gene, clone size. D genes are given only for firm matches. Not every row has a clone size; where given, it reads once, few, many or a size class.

TGTGCCAGCAGCCAAAACCTCCTCTCCTACAATGAGCAGTTCTTC,CASSQNLLSYNEQFF,-,TRBJ2-1,TRBV14,-
TGTGCCAGCAGCTTAGGGGGACAGGGGATTCCTGAAGCTTTCTTT,CASSLGGQGIPEAFF,TRBD1,TRBJ1-1,TRBV6-2/TRBV6-3,-
TGTGCCAGCAGTGAAGGTGGGCCGCGAGACACCGGGGAGCTGTTTTTT,CASSEGGPRDTGELFF,-,TRBJ2-2,TRBV2,-
TGTGCCAGCTCACGGACAGGGCTTTCCTACGAGCAGTACTTC,CASSRTGLSYEQYF,TRBD1,TRBJ2-7,TRBV18,-
TGTGCCAGCAGCCCTTTCGACAGGGGAGAGACCCAGTACTTC,CASSPFDRGETQYF,TRBD1,TRBJ2-5,TRBV5-6,many
TGTGCCAGCAGTTTAGCCCCGAGGGGTCTATGGACCCAGTCCCATAAGTACTTC,CASSLAPRGLWTQSHKYF,-,TRBJ2-5,TRBV12-3/TRBV12-4,few
TGCAGTCGTGCCTTCCCCGCCGCCGCGGGGGGCGCAGAACGGGAAGGTCAGCCCCAGCATTTT,CSRAFPAAAGGAEREGQPQHF,-,TRBJ1-5,TRBV20-1,few
TGTGCCAGCAGTTACCAGGGCTCTGAAGCTTTCTTT,CASSYQGSEAFF,-,TRBJ1-1,TRBV6-5,-
TGCAGTGCTAGAACCGAGGGAGCGGCCTCCTACAATGAGCAGTTCTTC,CSARTEGAASYNEQFF,-,TRBJ2-1,TRBV20-1,-
-,CASRTFSGQGGDNEQFF,-,TRBJ2-5,TRBV6-2/TRBV6-3,few
TGTGCCAGCAAAGGAGACGGACCCTACGAGCAGTACTTC,CASKGDGPYEQYF,-,TRBJ2-7,TRBV28,many
TGTGCCAGCTCACCACGGGCGGGCCAGGGGCGCTACGAGCAGTACTTC,CASSPRAGQGRYEQYF,-,TRBJ2-7,TRBV18,few
TGTGCCAGCAGATCGGACGGGACAGATACGCAGTATTTT,CASRSDGTDTQYF,-,TRBJ2-3,TRBV2,few
TGCAGTGCTAGCCCACTCCGGGACACGCTCAAAAACATTCAGTACTTC,CSASPLRDTLKNIQYF,-,TRBJ2-4,TRBV20-1,few
TGCAGCGTTGCAGGGGGCGCAGGTGAAAAACTGTTTTTT,CSVAGGAGEKLFF,TRBD1,TRBJ1-4,TRBV29-1,few
TGTGCCAGCAGTGGAGACAGCGGTGAAAGACTGTTTTTT,CASSGDSGERLFF,-,TRBJ1-4,TRBV6-1,few
TGTGCCAGCAGTTCGGAAGCAGAAGAGACCCAGTACTTC,CASSSEAEETQYF,-,TRBJ2-5,TRBV27,-
TGTGCCAGCAGCCCCCAGGATAACAATGAGCAGTTCTTC,CASSPQDNNEQFF,-,TRBJ2-1,TRBV12-3/TRBV12-4,-
TGTGCTAGTGGTTTGGTACCTGTCCTCCCATACTACGAGCAGTACTTC,CASGLVPVLPYYEQYF,-,TRBJ2-7,TRBV12-5,-
TGCGCCAGCAGCCCGGTCCTCGGGGGTCCCTACGAGCAGTACTTC,CASSPVLGGPYEQYF,-,TRBJ2-7,TRBV10-1,-
TGTGCCAGCAGCCAAGATGGAACAGGGAACGAGCAGTACTTC,CASSQDGTGNEQYF,-,TRBJ2-7,TRBV3-1,-
TGTGCCAGCAGTCCCCGGTGGGACAGGGCCCACGAGCAGTACTTC,CASSPRWDRAHEQYF,TRBD1,TRBJ2-7,TRBV28,-
TGTGCCAGCAGCCCGGACGGGGATTTAAACATTCAGTACTTC,CASSPDGDLNIQYF,-,TRBJ2-4,TRBV11-2,few
TGTGCCAGCAGCCAACGGTTTAGCGGGGTACAAGAGACCCAGTACTTC,CASSQRFSGVQETQYF,TRBD2,TRBJ2-5,TRBV7-9,once
TGCAGTGCCCTTAGGGGGAGGGACATTCAGTACTTC,CSALRGRDIQYF,-,TRBJ2-4,TRBV20-1,-
TGTGCCGGCAGCCAAGTTGGTCTAAGTCAAGAGACCCAGTACTTC,CAGSQVGLSQETQYF,-,TRBJ2-5,TRBV4-2,few
TGTGCCAGCAGTGAAGGGGTCGGTTTTGAGCAGTACTTC,CASSEGVGFEQYF,-,TRBJ2-7,TRBV6-1,-
TGTGCCAGCCTAGCGGGGGCCGAGCAGTACTTC,CASLAGAEQYF,TRBD2,TRBJ2-7,TRBV7-9,-
TGTGCCAGCAGCCAAGGGGTTCGGGTCACTGGAGTTCCGGCCTACAATGAGCAGTTCTTC,CASSQGVRVTGVPAYNEQFF,-,TRBJ2-1,TRBV3-1,-
TGTGCCAGCGAGGTAGGGGGGAGCACAGATACGCAGTATTTT,CASEVGGSTDTQYF,-,TRBJ2-3,TRBV25-1,-
TGCAGTGCTAGAGGGACTTCCACAGATACGCAGTATTTT,CSARGTSTDTQYF,-,TRBJ2-3,TRBV20-1,-
TGTGCCAGCAGTTTAGGGGGACGCCAAGAGACCCAGTACTTC,CASSLGGRQETQYF,-,TRBJ2-5,TRBV5-1,many
TGTGCCACCAGCAGAGGTTGGACAGGGGTCTACGAGCAGTACTTC,CATSRGWTGVYEQYF,TRBD1,TRBJ2-7,TRBV15,-
TGCAGTGCTAGAGATGGGACTAGCGGGGGATCGGACTACGAGCAGTACTTC,CSARDGTSGGSDYEQYF,TRBD2,TRBJ2-7,TRBV20-1,-
TGCGCCAGCAGCTATACCGGGACAGACGAAGATACGCAGTATTTT,CASSYTGTDEDTQYF,TRBD1,TRBJ2-3,TRBV5-1,-
TGTGCCATCTCGCCACTAGCGGGAGTTCAAGAGACCCAGTACTTC,CAISPLAGVQETQYF,TRBD2,TRBJ2-5,TRBV10-3,-
TGCGCCAGCAGCTTGTTCCAGGGGACAAACTACAATGAGCAGTTCTTC,CASSLFQGTNYNEQFF,-,TRBJ2-1,TRBV5-1,few
TGCAGTGCTAGACCGGCGGGACTAGAAGTCAAGGATACGCAGTATTTT,CSARPAGLEVKDTQYF,TRBD2,TRBJ2-3,TRBV20-1,-
TGCAGCGTTACCCGCCTAATTCAAGAGACCCAGTACTTC,CSVTRLIQETQYF,-,TRBJ2-5,TRBV29-1,few
TGTGCCAGCGGGCGGGCAAATTACCAAGAGACCCAGTACTTC,CASGRANYQETQYF,-,TRBJ2-5,TRBV27,few
TGCGCCAGCAGCCTAGTTGCAGCGGGGGATTCCTACGTGCAGTACTTC,CASSLVAAGDSYVQYF,TRBD2,TRBJ2-7,TRBV4-1,-
TGTGCCAGCAGTCGGAGGGGAACGGATCAGCCCCAGCATTTT,CASSRRGTDQPQHF,-,TRBJ1-5,TRBV6-6,-
TGCAGTGCTAGAGAGCTCACAGGACCCCCAGAGACCCAGTACTTC,CSARELTGPPETQYF,-,TRBJ2-5,TRBV20-1,few
TGTGCCAGCAGCCTTACCGGCAGGAGCTCCTACGAGCAGTACTTC,CASSLTGRSSYEQYF,-,TRBJ2-7,TRBV4-2,-
TGTGCCAGCAGCTTAGCTTTCCAGGCCCCCCACGAGCAGTACTTC,CASSLAFQAPHEQYF,-,TRBJ2-7,TRBV7-2,-
TGTGCCAGCAGCTCCGGGCTAGCGGGGCCCTACAATGAGCAGTTCTTC,CASSSGLAGPYNEQFF,TRBD2,TRBJ2-1,TRBV7-3,-
TGTGCCAGCAGTCAACTCGGGACACGGGAGCAGTACTTC,CASSQLGTREQYF,-,TRBJ2-5,TRBV6-2/TRBV6-3,-
TGTGCCAGCAGAAAGGGACTCCAAGGGGAGACCCAGTACTTC,CASRKGLQGETQYF,-,TRBJ2-5,TRBV12-3/TRBV12-4,few
TGTGCCAGCAGATTTTTGAGCTCCTACAATGAGCAGTTCTTC,CASRFLSSYNEQFF,-,TRBJ2-1,TRBV27,-
TGTGCCAGCAGGCCCGGGGGCGGGGAGACCCAGTACTTC,CASRPGGGETQYF,-,TRBJ2-5,TRBV6-6,-
TGTGCCAGCAGCTTTGGCGAACTCCAAGAGACCCAGTACTTC,CASSFGELQETQYF,-,TRBJ2-5,TRBV7-9,few
TGTGCCAGCAGTTTCCAACAGGGGCAAAACATTCAGTACTTC,CASSFQQGQNIQYF,TRBD1,TRBJ2-4,TRBV28,few
TGTGCCAGCAGCGTGGGACAGGGTATAGACAATGAGCAGTTCTTC,CASSVGQGIDNEQFF,TRBD1,TRBJ2-1,TRBV6-1,-
TGTGCCAGCTCACTCAGGGGGCAGGATGGCTACACCTTC,CASSLRGQDGYTF,TRBD1,TRBJ1-2,TRBV18,-
TGTGCCACCAGTCCACGGGGACAATTGAGGGAGACCCAGTACTTC,CATSPRGQLRETQYF,-,TRBJ2-5,TRBV24-1,few
TGCGCCAGCAGCCAAGGGGTTTTGGGGCCCACCCACACTGAAGCTTTCTTT,CASSQGVLGPTHTEAFF,-,TRBJ1-1,TRBV4-1,few
TGTGCCAGCACCGACAGTTCTTATAGGGATAAACTGTTTTTT,CASTDSSYRDKLFF,-,TRBJ1-4,TRBV28,-
TGCAGCGTACGCACAGGAGGGCCTGGAAACACCATATATTTT,CSVRTGGPGNTIYF,-,TRBJ1-3,TRBV29-1,few
TGCGCCAGCAGCTTGGAAACGGGGGCCCTCTACAATGAGCAGTTCTTC,CASSLETGALYNEQFF,-,TRBJ2-1,TRBV5-1,-